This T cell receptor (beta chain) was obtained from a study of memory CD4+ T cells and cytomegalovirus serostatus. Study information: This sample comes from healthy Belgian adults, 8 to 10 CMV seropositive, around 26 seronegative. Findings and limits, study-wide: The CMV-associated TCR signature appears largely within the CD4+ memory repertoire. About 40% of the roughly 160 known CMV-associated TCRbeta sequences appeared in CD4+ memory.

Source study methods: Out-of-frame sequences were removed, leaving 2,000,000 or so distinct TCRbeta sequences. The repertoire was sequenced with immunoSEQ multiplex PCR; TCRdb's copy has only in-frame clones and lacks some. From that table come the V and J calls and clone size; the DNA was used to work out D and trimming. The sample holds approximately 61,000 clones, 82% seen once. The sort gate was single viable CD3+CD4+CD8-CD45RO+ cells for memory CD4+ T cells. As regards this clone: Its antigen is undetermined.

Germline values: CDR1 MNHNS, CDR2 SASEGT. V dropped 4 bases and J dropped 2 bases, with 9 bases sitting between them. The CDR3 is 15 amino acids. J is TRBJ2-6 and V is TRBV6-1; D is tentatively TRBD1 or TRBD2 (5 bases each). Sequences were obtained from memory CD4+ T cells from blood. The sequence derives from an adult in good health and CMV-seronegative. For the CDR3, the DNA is TGTGCCAGCAGTGGTGGGGGAGCTGGGGCCAACGTCCTGACTTTC. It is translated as CASSGGGAGANVLTF.